This is a list of T cell receptor beta chains from one sample in a study of blood T cell repertoires in COVID-19. The repertoire was sequenced with immunoSEQ multiplex PCR; TCRdb's copy has only in-frame clones and lacks some. The repertoire has under 350,000 clones, about 86% of them found once; the top ten carry around 4.2%. Material for sequencing was PBMCs or T cells enriched from blood (not recorded which). Source of these receptors: a middle-aged woman with acute COVID-19. The CDR3 runs from the conserved cysteine through the conserved F or W. The D gene is left open where the match is weak. Not all rows give a size; the values are once, few, many and, for expanded clones, a class.

cdr3_aa cdr3_nt d_call v_call clone_size j_call
CASSDPTRLAGVADTQYF TGTGCCAGCAGTGACCCGACGAGGCTAGCGGGAGTAGCAGATACGCAGTATTTT TRBD2 TRBV25-1 few TRBJ2-3
CASSGAAGTAGNTIYF TGTGCCAGCAGTGGAGCAGCCGGGACAGCTGGAAACACCATATATTTT TRBD1 TRBV28 NA TRBJ1-3
CASSLQQGRGEKLFF TGTGCCAGCAGTCTACAACAGGGAAGGGGCGAAAAACTGTTTTTT NA TRBV28 NA TRBJ1-4
CASSSRTSWGGTDTQYF TGTGCCAGCAGCTCCCGGACTAGCTGGGGTGGCACAGATACGCAGTATTTT TRBD2 TRBV7-6 NA TRBJ2-3
CASNPVSVDGYTF TGTGCCAGCAACCCCGTCTCGGTTGATGGCTACACCTTC NA TRBV28 NA TRBJ1-2
CASSLGRGPSGNTIYF TGTGCCAGCAGCTTGGGCAGGGGCCCCTCTGGAAACACCATATATTTT NA TRBV5-5 NA TRBJ1-3
CASSRGQGGETQYF TGTGCCAGCAGCCGGGGACAGGGAGGGGAGACCCAGTACTTC TRBD1 TRBV6-5 NA TRBJ2-5
CASSFMGDTEAFF TGTGCCAGCAGCTTCATGGGAGACACTGAAGCTTTCTTT NA TRBV3-1/TRBV3-2 NA TRBJ1-1
CASSLRDSPLHF TGTGCCAGCTCCTTGCGTGATTCACCCCTCCACTTT NA TRBV2 NA TRBJ1-6
CASSPLGQQGGGYTF TGTGCCAGCAGCCCCTTGGGACAGCAAGGGGGAGGCTACACCTTC TRBD1 TRBV9 NA TRBJ1-2
CASSLGTVPKLLFF TGTGCCAGCAGCCTGGGGACAGTCCCGAAGCTACTGTTTTTT TRBD1 TRBV2 NA TRBJ1-4
CASSQDSSGGAVRDTQYF TGTGCCAGCAGCCAAGATTCCAGCGGGGGGGCCGTGAGAGATACGCAGTATTTT TRBD2 TRBV4-2 NA TRBJ2-3
CASSLISLAGETQYF TGTGCCAGCAGCTTGATCTCTTTAGCGGGGGAGACCCAGTACTTC TRBD2 TRBV5-5 NA TRBJ2-5
CASTSGGIFTDTQYF TGTGCCAGCACTAGCGGGGGGATCTTCACAGATACGCAGTATTTT TRBD2 TRBV7-9 NA TRBJ2-3
CASTPGTSSYNEQFF TGTGCCAGCACCCCCGGGACAAGCTCCTACAATGAGCAGTTCTTC NA TRBV5-4 NA TRBJ2-1
CASSYRTGATYEQYF TGTGCCAGCAGTTACCGGACGGGAGCCACCTACGAGCAGTACTTC NA TRBV6-2/TRBV6-3 NA TRBJ2-7
CASSNRQGSDEKLFF TGTGCCAGCAGCAACCGACAGGGCTCGGATGAAAAACTGTTTTTT TRBD1 TRBV9 NA TRBJ1-4
CAISEREREAFF TGTGCCATCAGTGAGCGGGAAAGAGAAGCTTTCTTT NA TRBV10-3 NA TRBJ1-1
CASGGQGKYSNQPQHF TGTGCCAGTGGGGGACAGGGAAAATATAGCAATCAGCCCCAGCATTTT TRBD1 TRBV19 NA TRBJ1-5
CASSYSMGQGRTEAFF TGTGCCAGCAGTTACTCGATGGGCCAGGGAAGGACTGAAGCTTTCTTT NA TRBV6-2/TRBV6-3 NA TRBJ1-1
CASSQGRLAGSTDTQYF TGTGCCAGCAGCCAAGGCAGACTAGCGGGTAGCACAGATACGCAGTATTTT TRBD2 TRBV3-1/TRBV3-2 NA TRBJ2-3
CASSQPGGGNGQFF TGTGCCAGCAGCCAACCCGGGGGGGGGAATGGGCAGTTCTTC TRBD2 TRBV3-1/TRBV3-2 NA TRBJ2-1
CAIRSLAGGTNEQFF TGTGCCATCAGATCACTAGCGGGAGGGACCAATGAGCAGTTCTTC TRBD2 TRBV10-3 NA TRBJ2-1
CASSLKGAHTEAFF TGTGCCAGCAGCTTAAAGGGGGCACACACTGAAGCTTTCTTT TRBD1 TRBV7-9 NA TRBJ1-1
CASSRPTGLDTEAFF TGTGCCAGCAGTCGCCCGACAGGGCTAGACACTGAAGCTTTCTTT TRBD1 TRBV6-5 NA TRBJ1-1
CASSSRQTLYGYTF TGTGCCAGTAGTTCCCGACAGACACTCTATGGCTACACCTTC NA TRBV19 few TRBJ1-2
CASSRESPGTDTQYF TGCGCCAGCAGCCGAGAATCCCCGGGCACAGATACGCAGTATTTT NA TRBV4-3 NA TRBJ2-3
CASRLSSGSNLETQYF TGTGCCAGCAGGCTATCGAGCGGGAGTAATTTGGAGACCCAGTACTTC TRBD2 TRBV28 once TRBJ2-5
CSVAGRNEQFF TGCAGCGTTGCCGGGAGGAATGAGCAGTTCTTC TRBD2 TRBV29-1 NA TRBJ2-1
CATSPRTSGYNEQFF TGTGCCACCAGTCCGAGGACTAGCGGATACAATGAGCAGTTCTTC TRBD2 TRBV15 NA TRBJ2-1
CASSQGHRGFYNEQFF TGCGCCAGCAGCCAAGGGCACAGGGGCTTCTACAATGAGCAGTTCTTC TRBD1 TRBV4-3 NA TRBJ2-1
CASSLAAGGEYEQFF TGTGCCAGCAGCTTAGCAGCGGGGGGCGAGTATGAGCAGTTCTTC TRBD2 TRBV7-2 NA TRBJ2-1
CASSLVGGNMNTGELFF TGTGCCAGCAGCTTAGTCGGGGGAAACATGAACACCGGGGAGCTGTTTTTT NA TRBV7-2 NA TRBJ2-2
CASSQGEGQPQHF TGTGCCAGCAGTCAGGGGGAAGGGCAGCCCCAGCATTTT TRBD1 TRBV2 NA TRBJ1-5
CASSLSGTGDSPLHF TGTGCCAGCAGCTTGTCGGGGACAGGGGATTCACCCCTCCACTTT TRBD1 TRBV7-3 NA TRBJ1-6
CASSQERREKLFF TGCGCCAGCAGCCAAGAGCGTCGGGAAAAACTGTTTTTT NA TRBV4-1 NA TRBJ1-4
CASSYPTTGIGSQPQHF TGTGCCAGCAGTTACCCGACGACAGGCATTGGCAGTCAGCCCCAGCATTTT NA TRBV6-2/TRBV6-3 NA TRBJ1-5
CASSSTSGSYNEQFF TGTGCCAGCAGCTCGACTAGCGGGAGTTACAATGAGCAGTTCTTC TRBD2 TRBV6-2/TRBV6-3 once TRBJ2-1
CASSLGGGRRAEAFF TGTGCCAGCAGTTTAGGGGGGGGACGGAGGGCTGAAGCTTTCTTT NA TRBV28 NA TRBJ1-1
CASSQGQANSPLHF TGTGCCAGCAGCCAAGGACAGGCTAATTCACCCCTCCACTTT TRBD1 TRBV7-9 NA TRBJ1-6
CASRSMGQGGWGSGYTF TGTGCCAGCCGATCCATGGGTCAGGGCGGCTGGGGTAGCGGCTACACCTTC NA TRBV19 NA TRBJ1-2